This T cell receptor (beta chain) was sequenced during a study of blood T cell repertoires in COVID-19. Study at large: The samples span acute and convalescent COVID-19 from the United States, Italy and Spain. From T cells, B-cell-depleted T cells, or PBMCs came the material, which was cDNA or gDNA.

Per the authors' pipeline: Estimated nucleated cell counts came from reference gene primer amplification. Assay: immunoSEQ multiplex PCR; the TCRdb copy retains only in-frame clones and omits some. That table gives V, J and clone size, and the DNA gave D and trimming. This table has fewer than 35,000 clones, 87% appearing once. CDR1 is MNHNS and CDR2 is SASEGT in the germline V gene. V shed 1 base, J shed 6 bases, and the junction held 12 bases outside the gene matches. The CDR3 is 18 amino acids. The source of this sequence is a man aged 45-65 years with active or convalescent COVID-19. The J gene is TRBJ2-2, the V gene TRBV6-1; TRBD2 matches at 9 bases. Sequencing was done on a sample of peripheral blood. The CDR3 bases are TGTGCCAGCAGTGAAGTAAATAGCGGGAGTAATTGGGCCGGGGAGCTGTTTTTT. It is translated as CASSEVNSGSNWAGELFF.